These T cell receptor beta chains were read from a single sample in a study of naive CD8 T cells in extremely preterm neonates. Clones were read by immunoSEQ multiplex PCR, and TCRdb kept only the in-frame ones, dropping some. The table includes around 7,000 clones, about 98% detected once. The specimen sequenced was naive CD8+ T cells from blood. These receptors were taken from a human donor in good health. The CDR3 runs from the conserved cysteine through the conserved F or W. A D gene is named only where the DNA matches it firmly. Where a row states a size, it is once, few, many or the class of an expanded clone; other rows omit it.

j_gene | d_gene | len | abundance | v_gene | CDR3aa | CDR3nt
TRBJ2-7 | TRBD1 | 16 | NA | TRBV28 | CASGVKTGGFSYEQYF | TGTGCCAGTGGGGTAAAGACAGGGGGCTTCTCCTACGAGCAGTACTTC
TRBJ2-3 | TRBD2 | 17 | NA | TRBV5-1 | CASSPFMSSGGTDTQYF | TGCGCCAGCAGCCCTTTTATGTCTAGCGGGGGCACAGATACGCAGTATTTT
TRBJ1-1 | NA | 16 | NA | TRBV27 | CASSPAGGIRWGEAFF | TGTGCCAGCAGTCCCGCTGGGGGGATCCGCTGGGGGGAAGCTTTCTTT
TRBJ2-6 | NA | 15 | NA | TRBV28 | CASSPGGSGANVLTF | TGTGCCAGCAGCCCCGGGGGCTCTGGGGCCAACGTCCTGACTTTC
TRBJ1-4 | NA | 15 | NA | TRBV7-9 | CASSLVGGMDEKLFF | TGTGCCAGCAGCTTAGTTGGCGGGATGGACGAAAAACTGTTTTTT
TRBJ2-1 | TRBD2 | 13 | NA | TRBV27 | CATIGGRAGEQFF | TGTGCCACCATTGGCGGGAGGGCCGGTGAGCAGTTCTTC
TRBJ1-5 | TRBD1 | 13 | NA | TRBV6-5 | CASSWTGGQPQHF | TGTGCCAGCAGTTGGACAGGGGGACAGCCCCAGCATTTT
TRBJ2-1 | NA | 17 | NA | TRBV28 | CASSLPPYGGTYNEQFF | TGTGCCAGCAGCCTCCCCCCCTACGGCGGGACCTACAATGAGCAGTTCTTC
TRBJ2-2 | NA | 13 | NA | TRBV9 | CASSVVLTGELFF | TGTGCCAGCAGCGTAGTTCTCACCGGGGAGCTGTTTTTT
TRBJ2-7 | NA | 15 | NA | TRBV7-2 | CASSLVEGAPYEQYF | TGTGCCAGCAGCTTAGTGGAGGGAGCCCCCTACGAGCAGTACTTC
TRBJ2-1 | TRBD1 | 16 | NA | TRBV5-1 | CASSSQGVPEDNEQFF | TGCGCCAGCAGCTCCCAGGGGGTCCCCGAGGACAATGAGCAGTTCTTC
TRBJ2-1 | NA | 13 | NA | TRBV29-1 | CSVERAGYNEQFF | TGCAGCGTTGAGCGGGCGGGGTACAATGAGCAGTTCTTC
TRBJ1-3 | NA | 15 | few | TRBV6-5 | CASSYSGNSGNTIYF | TGTGCCAGCAGTTACTCGGGCAACTCTGGAAACACCATATATTTT
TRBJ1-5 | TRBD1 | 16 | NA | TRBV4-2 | CASSQEGQGSNQPQHF | TGTGCCAGCAGCCAAGAGGGACAGGGTTCCAATCAGCCCCAGCATTTT
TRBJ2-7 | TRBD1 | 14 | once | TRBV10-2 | CASSGTGGGYEQYF | TGCGCCAGCAGTGGGACAGGGGGCGGCTACGAGCAGTACTTC
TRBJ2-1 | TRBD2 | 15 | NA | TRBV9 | CASSVGLAGVDEQFF | TGTGCCAGCAGCGTAGGACTAGCGGGAGTCGATGAGCAGTTCTTC
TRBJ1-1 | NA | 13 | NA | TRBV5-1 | CASSLSVNTEAFF | TGCGCCAGCAGCTTGTCAGTGAACACTGAAGCTTTCTTT
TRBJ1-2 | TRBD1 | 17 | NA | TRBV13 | CASSLAGATGGFYGYTF | TGTGCCAGCAGCTTAGCGGGGGCGACAGGGGGTTTCTATGGCTACACCTTC
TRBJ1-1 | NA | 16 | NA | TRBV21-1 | CASSKVEGQMNTEAFF | TGTGCCAGCAGCAAAGTCGAGGGACAGATGAACACTGAAGCTTTCTTT
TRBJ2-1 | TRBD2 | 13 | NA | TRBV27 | CASSPPTSDEQFF | TGTGCCAGCAGTCCCCCCACTAGCGATGAGCAGTTCTTC
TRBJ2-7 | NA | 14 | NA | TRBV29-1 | CSVGVPDSLHEQYF | TGCAGCGTTGGGGTGCCGGACAGTCTACACGAGCAGTACTTC
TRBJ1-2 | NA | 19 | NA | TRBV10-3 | CAISESLRDTSLPDYGYTF | TGTGCCATCAGTGAGTCGTTACGGGACACCTCACTACCGGACTATGGCTACACCTTC
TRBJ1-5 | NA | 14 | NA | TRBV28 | CASSSGGIDQPQHF | TGTGCCAGCAGTTCCGGGGGGATCGATCAGCCCCAGCATTTT
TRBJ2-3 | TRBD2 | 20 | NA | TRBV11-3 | CASAKGGPLAGGPSTDTQYF | TGTGCCAGCGCCAAGGGGGGTCCCCTAGCGGGAGGACCTAGCACAGATACGCAGTATTTT
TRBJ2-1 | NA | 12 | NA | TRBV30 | CAWPQSEGEQFF | TGTGCCTGGCCTCAATCGGAGGGCGAGCAGTTCTTC
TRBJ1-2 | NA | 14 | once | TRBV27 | CASSFQGTNYGYTF | TGTGCCAGCAGTTTTCAGGGCACGAACTATGGCTACACCTTC
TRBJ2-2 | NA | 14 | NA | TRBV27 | CASSSDTNTGELFF | TGTGCCAGCAGTTCGGACACCAACACCGGGGAGCTGTTTTTT
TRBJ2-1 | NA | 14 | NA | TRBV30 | CAWDPSDYHSGQFF | TGTGCCTGGGACCCCTCGGACTACCATTCAGGGCAGTTCTTC
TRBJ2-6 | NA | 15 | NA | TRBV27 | CASSLSSSGANVLTF | TGTGCCAGCAGTCTTTCGAGCTCTGGGGCCAACGTCCTGACTTTC
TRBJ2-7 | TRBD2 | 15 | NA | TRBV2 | CASASVAGAYYEQYF | TGTGCCAGCGCTTCTGTAGCGGGAGCCTATTACGAGCAGTACTTC
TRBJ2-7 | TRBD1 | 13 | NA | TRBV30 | CAWSISTGDEQYF | TGTGCCTGGAGTATCTCGACAGGGGACGAGCAGTACTTC
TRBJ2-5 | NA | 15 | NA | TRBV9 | CASSVEKGPQETQYF | TGTGCCAGCAGCGTAGAAAAGGGGCCACAAGAGACCCAGTACTTC
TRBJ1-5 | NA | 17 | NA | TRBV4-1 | CASSTGGGARVNQPQHF | TGCGCCAGCAGCACCGGGGGAGGGGCGAGGGTCAATCAGCCCCAGCATTTT
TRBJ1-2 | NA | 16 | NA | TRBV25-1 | CASSEYNPAPGYGYTF | TGTGCCAGCAGTGAATATAACCCGGCCCCGGGGTATGGCTACACCTTC
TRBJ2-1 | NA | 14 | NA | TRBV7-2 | CASSSAEGHNEQFF | TGTGCCAGCAGCTCCGCGGAGGGCCACAATGAGCAGTTCTTC
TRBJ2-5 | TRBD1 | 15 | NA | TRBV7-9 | CASSLAGTGGDTQYF | TGTGCCAGCAGCTTAGCCGGGACAGGGGGAGATACCCAGTACTTC
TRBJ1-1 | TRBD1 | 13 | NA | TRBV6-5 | CASSLGTGTEAFF | TGTGCCAGCAGTCTAGGGACAGGGACAGAAGCTTTCTTT
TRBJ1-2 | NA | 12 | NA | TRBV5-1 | CASSLGDKHYTF | TGCGCCAGCAGCTTGGGGGACAAGCACTACACCTTC
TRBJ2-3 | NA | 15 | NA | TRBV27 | CASSPIGTSTDTQYF | TGTGCCAGCAGTCCGATAGGGACATCCACAGATACGCAGTATTTT
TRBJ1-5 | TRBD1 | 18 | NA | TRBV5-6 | CASSLNGQEYLWNQPQHF | TGTGCCAGCAGCCTGAACGGACAGGAATATCTATGGAATCAGCCCCAGCATTTT